The 2 T cell receptor beta chains presented below share a single source sample, sequenced in a study of blood T cells in healthy people across ages. Next came a second PCR, run for about 7 to 12 cycles, which used a sample-barcoded 5' primer along with a J-beta primer mix. TCRdb re-called the 5' RACE reads with MiXCR, one entry per CDR3 protein. The sample yields 710,000 or so distinct CDR3 sequences, about 30% seen once. Input material: blood. The receptors here all came from a woman of 80 years or more in good health.

The J gene is TRBJ1-1, the V gene TRBV20-1, with D possibly being TRBD1 (5 bases). V lost 6 bases and J 8 bases, leaving 22 bases between the germline ends. Germline V lookup: CDR1 DFQATT, CDR2 SNEGSKA (reference sequence). The CDR3 is 14 amino acids. In nucleotides, the CDR3 is TGCAGTGCCCTGGGACCCCTTAATTCAGTCGAAGCTTTCTTT. Translating gives CSALGPLNSVEAFF.

Regarding this clonotype: This may be a read error, as it is one base from a much larger clone. V and J are TRBV6-1 and TRBJ1-2, with D possibly TRBD1 on 5 matching bases. The germline gives CDR1 MNHNS, CDR2 SASEGT. The CDR3 has 13 residues. The CDR3 coding sequence is TGTGCCAGCAGTGCCACAGGTCCGGGTGGCTACATCTTC. Protein sequence: CASSATGPGGYIF.